These 23 T cell receptor beta chains originate from one sample sequenced in a study of shared clonotypes between healthy human individuals. TCRdb's table, derived via immunoSEQ multiplex PCR, lists solely in-frame clones and lacks some. The sample comprises some 1,400,000 clones, around 95% of which are singletons, and roughly 1.2% rests with the top ten. Source material: naive CD4+ T cells sorted from blood. Documented subset: CD45RA+ positively selected. The receptors stem from a man aged 30 to 45 in good health.

This chain links TRBV27 with TRBJ1-5; a possible D gene is TRBD1 (6 bases). V gave up 6 bases and J gave up 7 bases, with 13 bases separating them. There are 13 residues in the CDR3. Germline assignment: CDR1 MNHEY and CDR2 SMNVEV (reference sequence). CDR3 loop: CASSRGTRQPQHF. The CDR3 DNA is TGTGCCAGCAGCAGGGGTACGAGGCAGCCCCAGCATTTT.

This chain connects TRBV6-1 to TRBJ1-1; 8 bases are a match to TRBD1. The germline CDR1 and CDR2 sequences are MNHNS and SASEGT. The CDR3 is made up of 13 amino acids. Trimming cost V 7 bases and J 6 bases; bases outside gene matches: 7. The CDR3 nucleotides are TGTGCCAGCAAGGACAGGGTGAGGGCTGAAGCTTTCTTT. Translating it yields CASKDRVRAEAFF.

With respect to this clone: Other DNA sequences in this sample translate to the same CDR3. This rearrangement joins TRBV7-2 to TRBJ2-7, with D tentatively TRBD2 (5 bases). The CDR3 is made up of 11 amino acids. V gave up 5 bases and J gave up 6 bases, with 8 bases separating them. Germline V gene data show CDR1 as SGHTA and CDR2 as FQGNSA. CDR3 loop: CASSPAGEQYF. The CDR3 bases are TGTGCCAGCAGCCCTGCGGGCGAGCAGTACTTC.

The chain links TRBV28 to TRBJ2-2, with 10 nucleotides matching TRBD2. Germline lookup yields CDR1 MDHEN and CDR2 SYDVKM. V lost 3 bases, J lost 1 base, and 8 bases stayed unmatched. This CDR3 region has 18 residues. The CDR3 spells CASSFSALAGVNTGELFF. CDR3 DNA: TGTGCCAGCAGTTTTTCCGCGCTAGCGGGAGTGAACACCGGGGAGCTGTTTTTT.

CDR3 in DNA: TGTGCCAGCAGCACCCGTCCTAACACTGAAGCTTTCTTT. Encoded protein: CASSTRPNTEAFF. The chain links TRBV4-2 to TRBJ1-1, with unresolved D. The V gene's germline CDR1 is LGHNA and CDR2 YNFKEQ. The length of the CDR3 is 13 residues. V lost 5 bases, J lost 2 bases, and 9 bases lay in between.

The CDR3 DNA reads TGTGCCAGCAGTGTAGCTCGACTAGCGGGGTCCTACGAGCAGTACTTC. As protein: CASSVARLAGSYEQYF. V and J are TRBV6-1 and TRBJ2-7, with 11 nucleotides matching TRBD2. V shed 4 bases, J shed 1 base, and the junction held 6 bases outside the gene matches. The CDR3 length is 16 residues. Germline CDR1 is MNHNS and CDR2 is SASEGT.

The V gene is TRBV14, the J gene TRBJ2-1; 11 nucleotides agree with TRBD2. V was clipped by 4 bases and J by 0 bases; unmatched bases: 8. The CDR3 covers 18 residues. Germline lookup yields CDR1 SGHDN and CDR2 FVKESK. The CDR3 region is CASSPGLAGWPSYNEQFF. CDR3 coding DNA: TGTGCCAGCAGCCCTGGACTAGCGGGTTGGCCCTCCTACAATGAGCAGTTCTTC.

The chain joins TRBV29-1 to TRBJ2-4, with D maybe TRBD2 (6 bases). Germline values: CDR1 SQVTM, CDR2 ANQGSEA. V shed 0 bases and J shed 8 bases, with 14 bases lying between them. CDR3 length: 14 residues. This chain's CDR3 is CSVEEGGVGDIQYF. DNA for the CDR3: TGCAGCGTTGAAGAGGGGGGAGTTGGAGACATTCAGTACTTC.

The chain carries TRBV19 and TRBJ1-2; D perhaps matches TRBD1 (6 bases). Germline V gene data show CDR1 as LNHDA and CDR2 as SQIVND (reference sequence). V lost 9 bases and J lost 4, with 21 bases in between. CDR3 length: 15 residues. The CDR3 DNA reads TGTGCCAGCAGAAGTGCGGCGGGGGGCACCTATGGCTACACCTTC. Protein sequence: CASRSAAGGTYGYTF.

The chain recombines TRBV29-1 with TRBJ2-7; a weak D match, TRBD1 (5 bases). The CDR3 has 13 amino acids. With 7 bases removed from V and 5 bases from J, the gap between germline ends came to 18 bases. Germline CDR1 and CDR2: SQVTM and ANQGSEA. CDR3 sequence: CSACKGVKNEQYF. The CDR3 DNA sequence: TGCAGCGCCTGTAAAGGGGTCAAAAACGAGCAGTACTTC.

The chain couples TRBV6-6 to TRBJ2-7, with 9 bases matching TRBD1. The CDR3 has 13 residues. Germline-derived CDR1 and CDR2 are MNHNY and SVGAGI (reference sequence). V gave up 5 bases and J gave up 5 bases; unmatched junction bases: 4. CDR3 region: CASSPGQGHEQYF. The CDR3 region has the DNA TGTGCCAGCAGTCCGGGACAGGGCCACGAGCAGTACTTC.

The chain employs TRBV7-9 and TRBJ2-2; 15 bases are shared with TRBD2. This CDR3 is built from 19 residues. The germline gives CDR1 SEHNR, CDR2 FQNEAQ (reference sequence). V trimming: 5 bases; J trimming: 2 bases; junction bases outside the gene matches: 9. The CDR3 DNA follows: TGTGCCAGCAGCATTTTTCCGGGACTAGCGGGAGGAAACACCGGGGAGCTGTTTTTT. It yields the protein CASSIFPGLAGGNTGELFF.

This chain uses TRBV4-1 with TRBJ2-5; 12 bases fit TRBD2. The V and J ends lost 1 base and 4 bases, in that order; junction bases with no gene match: 7. The CDR3 has 17 residues. Germline V CDR1 and CDR2: MGHRA, YSYEKL. The CDR3 sequence: CASSQALAGGPGETQYF. DNA for the CDR3: TGCGCCAGCAGCCAAGCCCTAGCGGGAGGGCCTGGAGAGACCCAGTACTTC.

The J gene is TRBJ2-1, the V gene TRBV14, with D perhaps matching TRBD2 (6 bases). The V gene lost 6 bases and the J gene lost 1 base, with 16 bases spanning the gap. The CDR3 is made up of 16 amino acids. The germline CDR1 and CDR2 sequences are SGHDN and FVKESK. This chain's CDR3 is CASSPGSTGSYNEQFF. The CDR3 DNA reads as TGTGCCAGCAGTCCCGGGAGTACCGGGTCCTACAATGAGCAGTTCTTC.

The chain joins TRBV9 to TRBJ2-4, with D possibly TRBD2 on 5 matching bases. This CDR3 comprises 14 residues. Trimming removed 0 bases at V and 6 bases at J, with 10 bases between. Germline CDR1 SGDLS, CDR2 YYNGEE. The CDR3 bases are TGTGCCAGCAGCGTAGGTGCTCGGGGAAACATTCAGTACTTC. Translating it yields CASSVGARGNIQYF.

This rearrangement joins TRBV6-1 to TRBJ1-5; D is unresolved. This CDR3 is 12 amino acids long. Germline values: CDR1 MNHNS, CDR2 SASEGT. V lost 4 bases, J lost 6 bases, and 7 bases lay in between. The CDR3, as DNA: TGTGCCAGCAGTGTAAGTCGTCAGCCCCAGCATTTT. Translated: CASSVSRQPQHF.

This chain joins TRBV7-2 and TRBJ2-7; 8 nucleotides match TRBD2. CDR1 SGHTA and CDR2 FQGNSA come from the germline V gene. J was trimmed by 4 bases and V by 1 base; bases with no gene match: 6. The CDR3 is made up of 15 amino acids. CDR3 DNA: TGTGCCAGCAGCTTAGTTTTTAGCGGGGTTTACGAGCAGTACTTC. Translation: CASSLVFSGVYEQYF. The full variable domain, its missing parts supplied by reference TRBV7-2 and TRBJ2-7, is GAGVSQSPSNKVTEKGKDVELRCDPISGHTALYWYRQSLGQGLEFLIYFQGNSAPDKSGLPSDRFSAERTGGSVSTLTIQRTQQEDSAVYLCASSLVFSGVYEQYFGPGTRLTVT.

The chain uses TRBV23-1 and TRBJ2-7; D may correspond to TRBD1 or TRBD2 (5 bases each). TRBV23-1 is classed as an ORF, of uncertain function. This CDR3 spans 17 amino acids. Trimming took off 9 bases at V and 1 base at J, with 25 bases between the two ends. CDR3 DNA: TGCGCCAGTATTACGAGACCGGGCAGGGAGCCATCCTACGAGCAGTACTTC. Its protein product is CASITRPGREPSYEQYF.

This chain connects TRBV6-5 to TRBJ1-2; 7 positions match TRBD1. Germline V gives CDR1 MNHEY, CDR2 SVGAGI. The CDR3 spans 16 residues. The V gene end was trimmed by 2 bases and the J gene end by 0 bases; junction bases not matched to a gene: 6. The CDR3 sequence is CASSYLGQRTNYGYTF. DNA of the CDR3: TGTGCCAGCAGTTACCTGGGACAGCGTACTAACTATGGCTACACCTTC.

The gene calls are TRBV10-3 and TRBJ2-3, with D hard to call. Between the trimmed V and J ends, which lost 5 bases and 6 bases, there was a span of 6 bases. Germline lookup yields CDR1 ENHRY and CDR2 SYGVKD. This CDR3 is built from 11 residues. CDR3 nucleotide sequence: TGTGCCATCAGTCTTTTGGATACGCAGTATTTT. Translated: CAISLLDTQYF.

V gene TRBV15 combines with J gene TRBJ1-1, with 7 bases aligning to TRBD1. CDR1 is LNHNV and CDR2 is YYDKDF in the germline V gene (reference sequence). Losses at the gene ends were 0 bases for V and 11 bases for J; bases not matched to a gene: 6. The CDR3 is made up of 13 amino acids. Written as DNA, the CDR3 is TGTGCCACCAGCAGAGATTTAGGACAGGAGGCTTTCTTT. It translates to CATSRDLGQEAFF.

V gene TRBV28 combines with J gene TRBJ2-5; the match to TRBD1 covers 7 bases. The trim removed 6 bases at V and 2 bases at J, leaving 6 bases unmatched. The CDR3 spans 14 residues. CDR1 MDHEN and CDR2 SYDVKM come from the germline V gene. CDR3 coding DNA: TGTGCCAGCAGCGTGACAGGGATACAAGAGACCCAGTACTTC. Amino acids: CASSVTGIQETQYF. The whole variable domain, remainder taken from reference TRBV28 and TRBJ2-5, is DVKVTQSSRYLVKRTGEKVFLECVQDMDHENMFWYRQDPGLGLRLIYFSYDVKMKEKGDIPEGYSVSREKKERFSLILESASTNQTSMYLCASSVTGIQETQYFGPGTRLLVL.

This clone occurred once. The chain is built from TRBV6-1 and TRBJ1-3; 8 nucleotides agree with TRBD1. The CDR3 extends over 15 amino acids. The junction had 12 bases not matched to a gene; V was cut back by 8 bases and J by 6 bases. The V gene's germline CDR1 is MNHNS and CDR2 SASEGT. This CDR3 reads CASSYLDREENTIYF. The CDR3 nucleotides are TGTGCCAGCTCCTACTTGGACAGGGAAGAAAACACCATATATTTT.